This T cell receptor (beta chain) comes out of a study of identical twins. Study-level findings and limits: Excess twin sharing in beta out-of-frame sequences was weaker. The authors noted that invariant MAIT and iNKT cells could partly confound zero-insertion analyses.

Germline CDR1 MRHNA, CDR2 SNTAGT. The V gene end was trimmed by 4 bases and the J gene end by 8 bases; junction bases not matched to a gene: 11. This CDR3 spans 15 amino acids. Template switching added a universal primer binding site, and final cDNA carried unique molecular identifiers. A single record per CDR3 protein comes from TCRdb applying MiXCR to the 5' RACE reads. The profile covers about 890,000 distinct CDR3 sequences, with about 12% appearing a single time and roughly 1.6% taken by the ten largest. Comments on this clonotype: The antigen is unknown.

The data also belong to a second study, concerning yellow fever vaccine responses in identical twins.

This TCR came from a woman younger than 35 in good health. The material sequenced was PBMCs. The chain uses TRBV6-4 and TRBJ2-1; 7 bases agree with TRBD2. CDR3 nucleotides: TGTGCCAGCAGTGCGGACGCCCGGGGGAGGGATGAGCAGTTCTTC. This codes for CASSADARGRDEQFF.